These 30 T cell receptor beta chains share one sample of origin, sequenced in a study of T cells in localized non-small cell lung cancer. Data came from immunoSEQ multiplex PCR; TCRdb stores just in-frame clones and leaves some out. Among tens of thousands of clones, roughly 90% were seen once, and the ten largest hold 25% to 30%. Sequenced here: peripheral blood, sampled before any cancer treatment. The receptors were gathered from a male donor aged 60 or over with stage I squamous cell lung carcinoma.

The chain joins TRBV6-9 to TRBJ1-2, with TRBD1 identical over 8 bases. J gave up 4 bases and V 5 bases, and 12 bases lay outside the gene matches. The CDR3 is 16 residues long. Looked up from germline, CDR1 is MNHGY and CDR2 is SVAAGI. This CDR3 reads CASSPITGTGSYGYTF. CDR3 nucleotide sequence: TGTGCCAGCAGTCCGATAACCGGGACAGGTTCCTATGGCTACACCTTC.

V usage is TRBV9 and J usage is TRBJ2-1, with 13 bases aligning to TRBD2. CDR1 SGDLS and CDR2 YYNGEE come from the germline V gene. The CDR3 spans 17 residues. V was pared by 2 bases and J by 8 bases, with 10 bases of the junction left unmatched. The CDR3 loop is CASSVYRLAGGGDEQFF. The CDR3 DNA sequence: TGTGCCAGCAGCGTCTATCGACTAGCGGGAGGCGGCGATGAGCAGTTCTTC.

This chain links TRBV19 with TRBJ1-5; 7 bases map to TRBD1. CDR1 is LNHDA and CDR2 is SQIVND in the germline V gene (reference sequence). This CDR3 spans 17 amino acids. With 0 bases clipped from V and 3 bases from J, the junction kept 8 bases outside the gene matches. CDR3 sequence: CASSIDRGKGLNQPQHF. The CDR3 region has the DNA TGTGCCAGTAGTATAGACAGGGGGAAAGGCCTCAATCAGCCCCAGCATTTT.

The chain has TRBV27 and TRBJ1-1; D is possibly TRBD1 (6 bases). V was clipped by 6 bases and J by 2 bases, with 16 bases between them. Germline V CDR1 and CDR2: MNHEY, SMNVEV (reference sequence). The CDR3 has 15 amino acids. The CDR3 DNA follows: TGTGCCAGCAGGAAATCAGGGGTTTTCAACACTGAAGCTTTCTTT. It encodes CASRKSGVFNTEAFF.

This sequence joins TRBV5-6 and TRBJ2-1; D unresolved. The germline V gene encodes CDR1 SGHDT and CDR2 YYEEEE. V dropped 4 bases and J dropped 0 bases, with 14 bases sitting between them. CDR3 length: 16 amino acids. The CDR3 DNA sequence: TGTGCCAGCAGCCCTGCGGACGTTAGCTCCTACAATGAGCAGTTCTTC. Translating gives CASSPADVSSYNEQFF.

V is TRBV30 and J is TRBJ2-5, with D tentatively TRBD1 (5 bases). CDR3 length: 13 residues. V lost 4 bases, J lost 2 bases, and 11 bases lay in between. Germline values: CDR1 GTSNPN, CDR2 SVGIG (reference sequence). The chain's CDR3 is CAWNRRLQETQYF. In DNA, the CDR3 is TGTGCCTGGAACAGGCGACTTCAAGAGACCCAGTACTTC.

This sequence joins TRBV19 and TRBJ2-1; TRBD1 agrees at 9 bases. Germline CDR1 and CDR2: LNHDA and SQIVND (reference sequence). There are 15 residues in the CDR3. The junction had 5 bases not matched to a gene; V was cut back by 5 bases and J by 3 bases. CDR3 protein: CASSLDRGYYNEQFF. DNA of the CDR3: TGTGCCAGTAGTCTGGACAGGGGTTACTACAATGAGCAGTTCTTC.

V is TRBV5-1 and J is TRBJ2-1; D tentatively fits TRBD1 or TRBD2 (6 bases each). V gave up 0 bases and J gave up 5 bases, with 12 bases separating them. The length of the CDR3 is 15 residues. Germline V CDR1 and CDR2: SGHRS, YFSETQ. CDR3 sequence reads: CASSLAGGAHNEQFF. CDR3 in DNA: TGCGCCAGCAGCTTGGCCGGGGGCGCCCACAATGAGCAGTTCTTC.

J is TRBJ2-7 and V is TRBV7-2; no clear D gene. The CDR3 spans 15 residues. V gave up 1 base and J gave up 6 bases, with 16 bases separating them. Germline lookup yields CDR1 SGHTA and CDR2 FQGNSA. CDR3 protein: CASSLGVWGSFEQYF. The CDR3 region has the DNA TGTGCCAGCAGCTTAGGGGTTTGGGGTTCATTCGAGCAGTACTTC.

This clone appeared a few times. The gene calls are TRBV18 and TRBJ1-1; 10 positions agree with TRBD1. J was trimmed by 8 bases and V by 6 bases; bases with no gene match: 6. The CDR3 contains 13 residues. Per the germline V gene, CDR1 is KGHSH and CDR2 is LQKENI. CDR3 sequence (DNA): TGTGCCAGCTCCCAAGACAGGGGGCAAGAAGCTTTCTTT. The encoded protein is CASSQDRGQEAFF.

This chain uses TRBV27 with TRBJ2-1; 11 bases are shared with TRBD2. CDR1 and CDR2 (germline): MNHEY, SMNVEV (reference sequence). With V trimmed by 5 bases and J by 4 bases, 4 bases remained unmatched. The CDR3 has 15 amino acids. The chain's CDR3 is CASSSTSGGYNEQFF. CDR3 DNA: TGTGCCAGCAGTAGCACTAGCGGGGGATACAATGAGCAGTTCTTC.

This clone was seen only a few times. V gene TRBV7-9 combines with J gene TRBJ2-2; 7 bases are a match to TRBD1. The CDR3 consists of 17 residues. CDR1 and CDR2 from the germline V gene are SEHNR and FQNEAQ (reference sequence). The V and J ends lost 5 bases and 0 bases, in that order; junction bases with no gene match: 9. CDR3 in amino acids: CASSQWSGTANTGELFF. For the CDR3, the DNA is TGTGCCAGCAGCCAGTGGTCCGGGACAGCGAACACCGGGGAGCTGTTTTTT.

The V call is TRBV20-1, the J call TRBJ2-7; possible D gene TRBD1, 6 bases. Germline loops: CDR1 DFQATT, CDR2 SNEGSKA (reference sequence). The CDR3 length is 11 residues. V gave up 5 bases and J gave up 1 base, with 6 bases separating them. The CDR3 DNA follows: TGCAGTGCTGGGACATCCTACGAGCAGTACTTC. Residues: CSAGTSYEQYF.

CDR3 bases: TGTGCCAGCGGGGACCGCAGGAGCTCTGGAAACACCATATATTTT. Translation gives CASGDRRSSGNTIYF. The chain carries TRBV6-1 and TRBJ1-3, with D possibly matching TRBD1 (5 bases). CDR3 length equals 15 residues. CDR1 MNHNS and CDR2 SASEGT come from the germline V gene. Trimming removed 8 bases at V and 0 bases at J, with 14 bases between.

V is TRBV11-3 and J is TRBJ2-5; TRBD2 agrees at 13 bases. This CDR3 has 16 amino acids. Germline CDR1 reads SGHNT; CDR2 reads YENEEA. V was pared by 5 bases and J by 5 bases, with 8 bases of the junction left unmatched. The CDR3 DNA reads TGTGCCAGCAGCCTCCGGACTAGCGGGAGTACTGAGACCCAGTACTTC. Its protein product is CASSLRTSGSTETQYF. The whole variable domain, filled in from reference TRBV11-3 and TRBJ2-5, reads EAGVVQSPRYKIIEKKQPVAFWCNPISGHNTLYWYLQNLGQGPELLIRYENEEAVDDSQLPKDRFSAERLKGVDSTLKIQPAELGDSAVYLCASSLRTSGSTETQYFGPGTRLLVL.

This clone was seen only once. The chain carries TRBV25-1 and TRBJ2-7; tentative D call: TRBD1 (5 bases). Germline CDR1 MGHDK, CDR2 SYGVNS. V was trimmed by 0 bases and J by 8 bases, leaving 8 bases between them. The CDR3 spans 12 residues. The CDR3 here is CASSEYRGQQYF. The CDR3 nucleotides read TGTGCCAGCAGTGAATATAGGGGCCAGCAGTACTTC.

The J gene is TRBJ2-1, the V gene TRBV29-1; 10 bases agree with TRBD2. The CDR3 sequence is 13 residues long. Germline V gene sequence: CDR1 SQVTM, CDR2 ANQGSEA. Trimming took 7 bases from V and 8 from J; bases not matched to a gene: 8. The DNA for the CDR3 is TGCAGCGCCGCCCCTAGCGGGAGCGATGAGCAGTTCTTC. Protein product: CSAAPSGSDEQFF.

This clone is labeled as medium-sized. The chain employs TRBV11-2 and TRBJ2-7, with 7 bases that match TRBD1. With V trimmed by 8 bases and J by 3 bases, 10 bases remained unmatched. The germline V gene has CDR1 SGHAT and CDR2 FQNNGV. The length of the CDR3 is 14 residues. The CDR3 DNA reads TGTGCCAGCCGGCCCCAGACAGGGAGCTACGAGCAGTACTTC. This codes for CASRPQTGSYEQYF.

This CDR3 reads CASSPSEETQYF. The CDR3 region has the DNA TGTGCCAGCTCACCATCGGAAGAGACCCAGTACTTC. The chain joins TRBV18 to TRBJ2-5; D is unclear. In germline, CDR1 is KGHSH, CDR2 LQKENI. CDR3 length: 12 residues. V was pared by 2 bases and J by 3 bases, with 4 bases between.

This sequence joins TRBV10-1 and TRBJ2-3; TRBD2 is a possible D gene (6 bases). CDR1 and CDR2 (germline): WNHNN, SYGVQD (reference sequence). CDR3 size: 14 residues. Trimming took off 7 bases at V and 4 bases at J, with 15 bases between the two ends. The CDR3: CASTKVGGADTQYF. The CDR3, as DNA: TGCGCCAGCACTAAGGTGGGCGGGGCAGATACGCAGTATTTT.

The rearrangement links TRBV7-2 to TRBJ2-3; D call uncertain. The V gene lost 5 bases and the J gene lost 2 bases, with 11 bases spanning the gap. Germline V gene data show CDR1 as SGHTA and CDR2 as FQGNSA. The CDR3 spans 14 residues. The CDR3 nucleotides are TGTGCCAGCAGCCAAGACCAGGTCACAGATACGCAGTATTTT. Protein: CASSQDQVTDTQYF.

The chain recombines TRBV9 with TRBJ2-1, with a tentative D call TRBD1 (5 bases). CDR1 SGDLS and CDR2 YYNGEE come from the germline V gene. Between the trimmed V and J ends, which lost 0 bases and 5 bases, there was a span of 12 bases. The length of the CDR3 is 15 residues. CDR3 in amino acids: CASSVANRRHNEQFF. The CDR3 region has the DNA TGTGCCAGCAGCGTAGCTAACAGGCGCCACAATGAGCAGTTCTTC.

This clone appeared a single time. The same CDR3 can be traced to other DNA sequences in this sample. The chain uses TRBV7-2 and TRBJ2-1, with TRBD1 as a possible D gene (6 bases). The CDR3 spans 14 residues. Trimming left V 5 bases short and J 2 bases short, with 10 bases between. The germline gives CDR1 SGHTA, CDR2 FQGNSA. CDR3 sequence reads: CASSLDRTYNEQFF. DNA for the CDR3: TGTGCCAGCAGCCTCGACAGGACCTACAATGAGCAGTTCTTC. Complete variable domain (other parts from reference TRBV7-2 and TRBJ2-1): GAGVSQSPSNKVTEKGKDVELRCDPISGHTALYWYRQSLGQGLEFLIYFQGNSAPDKSGLPSDRFSAERTGGSVSTLTIQRTQQEDSAVYLCASSLDRTYNEQFFGPGTRLTVL.

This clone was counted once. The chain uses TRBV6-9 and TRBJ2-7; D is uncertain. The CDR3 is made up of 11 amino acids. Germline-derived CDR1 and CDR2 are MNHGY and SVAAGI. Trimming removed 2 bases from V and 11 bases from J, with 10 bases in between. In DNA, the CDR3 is TGTGCCAGCAGTTATGTGGATGGGAAGTACTTC. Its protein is CASSYVDGKYF.

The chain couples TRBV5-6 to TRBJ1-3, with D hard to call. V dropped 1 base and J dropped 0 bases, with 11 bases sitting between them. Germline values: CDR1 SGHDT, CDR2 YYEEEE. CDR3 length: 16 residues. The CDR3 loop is CASSLWRKYSGNTIYF. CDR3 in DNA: TGTGCCAGCAGCTTGTGGAGGAAGTACTCTGGAAACACCATATATTTT.

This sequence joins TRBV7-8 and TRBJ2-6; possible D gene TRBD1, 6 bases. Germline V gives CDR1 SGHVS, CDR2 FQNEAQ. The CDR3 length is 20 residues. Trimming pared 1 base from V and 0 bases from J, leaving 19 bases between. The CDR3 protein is CASSLGRTAVLSSGANVLTF. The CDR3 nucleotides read TGTGCCAGCAGCTTAGGGAGGACAGCCGTATTAAGCTCTGGGGCCAACGTCCTGACTTTC.

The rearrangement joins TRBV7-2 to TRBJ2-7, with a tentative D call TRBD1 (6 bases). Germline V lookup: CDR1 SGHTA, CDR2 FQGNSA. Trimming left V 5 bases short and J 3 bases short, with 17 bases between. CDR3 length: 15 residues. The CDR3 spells CASSPGWGPRYEQYF. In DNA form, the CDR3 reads TGTGCCAGCAGCCCCGGCTGGGGGCCTCGCTACGAGCAGTACTTC.

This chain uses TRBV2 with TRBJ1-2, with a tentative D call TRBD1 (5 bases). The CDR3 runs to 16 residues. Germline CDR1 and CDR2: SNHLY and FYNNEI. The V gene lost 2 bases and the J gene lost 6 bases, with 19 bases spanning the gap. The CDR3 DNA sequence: TGTGCCAGCAGTGAAATCAGGGCCTCGGGGAGGGATGGCTACACCTTC. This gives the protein CASSEIRASGRDGYTF.

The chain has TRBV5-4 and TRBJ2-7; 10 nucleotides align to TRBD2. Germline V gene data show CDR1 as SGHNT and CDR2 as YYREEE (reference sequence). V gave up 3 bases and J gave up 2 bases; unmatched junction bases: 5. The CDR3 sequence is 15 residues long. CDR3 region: CASSSPLAGAYEQYF. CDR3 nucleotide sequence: TGTGCCAGCAGCTCGCCCCTAGCGGGAGCCTACGAGCAGTACTTC. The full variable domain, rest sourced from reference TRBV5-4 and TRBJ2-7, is ETGVTQSPTHLIKTRGQQVTLRCSSQSGHNTVSWYQQALGQGPQFIFQYYREEENGRGNFPPRFSGLQFPNYSSELNVNALELDDSALYLCASSSPLAGAYEQYFGPGTRLTVT.

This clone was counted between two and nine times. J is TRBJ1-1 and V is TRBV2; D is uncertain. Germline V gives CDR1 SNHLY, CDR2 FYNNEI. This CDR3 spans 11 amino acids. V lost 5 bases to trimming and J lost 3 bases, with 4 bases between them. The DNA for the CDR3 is TGTGCCAGCAGTACCTACACTGAAGCTTTCTTT. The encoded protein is CASSTYTEAFF.